Detailed here is one T cell receptor beta chain. The antigen is not known. This specimen belongs to a study of T cells after posttransplantation cyclophosphamide. The method was immunoSEQ multiplex PCR; TCRdb's version includes in-frame clones alone and lacks a portion of them. This sample has approximately 3,100 clones; about 85% occur once, and the top ten carry around 7%. Trimming stripped 5 bases from V and 5 bases from J, with 18 bases between. The CDR3 contains 16 residues. CDR1 is MNHEY and CDR2 is SMNVEV in the germline V gene (reference sequence). A marrow graft followed busulfan-fludarabine conditioning, with cyclophosphamide on days +3 and +4. The study, taken as a whole, reports: Recipient CMV seropositivity and CMV reactivation strongly tracked TRB clonality. Blood and skin or GI T cell repertoires showed limited TRB overlap. Later blood repertoires were often dominated by clones from the donor CD8+ memory compartment.

This clonotype originated in a female patient aged 50 to 65 who received an allogeneic stem cell transplant from an unrelated donor, was CMV-positive, and had acute and chronic GVHD. Some T cells may have originated in the graft donor. This chain connects TRBV27 to TRBJ2-2, with TRBD2 as a possible D gene (5 bases). This specimen consisted of PBMCs, obtained after allogeneic stem cell transplant with posttransplant cyclophosphamide. CDR3 residues: CASSTSPGGGTGELFF. The DNA for the CDR3 is TGTGCCAGCAGTACCAGCCCAGGCGGCGGGACCGGGGAGCTGTTTTTT.